This T cell receptor beta chain was recovered during a study of long-term antiretroviral therapy in people with HIV. Points from the study as a whole: Relative to transplant donor controls, diversity remained lower despite increasing after ART.

Sequencing used immunoSEQ v3.0 at survey level. For every sample, sequencing targeted roughly 35,000-50,000 T-cell genomes. The repertoire was sequenced with immunoSEQ multiplex PCR; TCRdb's copy has only in-frame clones and lacks some. The repertoire holds approximately 25,000 clones, around 86% seen once, with roughly 15% in the top ten. Worth noting for this clone: As yet, its antigen is unknown.

The clonotype originates from a man aged 50-60 years with HIV. The starting material was unsorted PBMCs, obtained 1.2 years after starting antiretroviral therapy.

The CDR3 DNA is TGTGCCAGTAGTATTGGTGGCAAAAAACTGTTTTTT. It encodes CASSIGGKKLFF. The rearrangement links TRBV19 to TRBJ1-4; unclear D gene. The CDR3 totals 12 residues. With 3 bases removed from V and 9 bases from J, the gap between germline ends came to 8 bases. Looked up from germline, CDR1 is LNHDA and CDR2 is SQIVND (reference sequence).